This section outlines one TCR beta chain sequence together with its context. Its antigen is as yet unknown. Researchers partitioned CD4+ cells into CD45RA+ naive and CD45RA-negative memory subsets. The data are from a study of shared clonotypes between healthy human individuals. Study-level findings and limits: Some clonotypes were shared by all four sorted-subset donors, while others were not shared. The non-shared ones had lower generation probabilities than the shared ones. In general, naive subsets displayed greater estimated richness than memory subsets did.

A 200 ng quantity of DNA, roughly 30,000 T cell genomes, went into the sorted-subset replicate PCRs. The assay was immunoSEQ multiplex PCR, and TCRdb's table has in-frame clones only and misses some. The sample yields hundreds of thousands of clones, more than 95% seen once. Trimming took off 4 bases at V and 5 bases at J, with 11 bases between the two ends. This CDR3 has 13 amino acids. Germline V gives CDR1 SGHVS, CDR2 FNYEAQ. This clonotype originated in a woman aged 25 to 39 in good health. This chain uses TRBV7-6 with TRBJ2-5; no definite D call. The sequencing input was naive CD4+ T cells sorted from blood. The sample's subset: CD45RA+ positively selected. The CDR3 sequence: CASSSGGVETQYF. Written as DNA, the CDR3 is TGTGCCAGCAGCTCGGGTGGCGTCGAGACCCAGTACTTC.